The next 9 T cell receptor beta chains were all read from a single sample in a study of T cell changes during pregnancy in multiple sclerosis. Sequencing used immunoSEQ multiplex PCR; TCRdb keeps in-frame clones, though not all of them. Found here are around 56,000 clones, 75% to 95% of them singletons; the top ten hold more than 2%. This specimen consisted of peripheral blood, obtained in the first trimester of pregnancy. The receptors shown here come from a female donor in good health, enrolled as a control in a pregnancy study.

As regards this clone: One end of the junction does not line up with germline, which may come from a read error. The genes are TRBV5-6 and TRBJ2-1, with D unclear. The V gene's germline CDR1 is SGHDT and CDR2 YYEEEE. This CDR3 contains 12 residues. The CDR3 nucleotides are TGTGCCAGCAGCCAAAACTACTATGAGCAGTTCTTC. Its translation is CASSQNYYEQFF.

Points on this clone: Other DNA sequences from this sample encode an identical CDR3 as well. The chain joins TRBV27 to TRBJ2-7; 10 nucleotides line up with TRBD1. CDR1 MNHEY and CDR2 SMNVEV come from the germline V gene (reference sequence). The CDR3 has 14 amino acids. The V segment lost 3 bases and the J segment 4 bases; nucleotides outside the gene matches: 3. CDR3 DNA sequence: TGTGCCAGCAGTTTGAGGGACAGGGGTTACGAGCAGTACTTC. Translating it yields CASSLRDRGYEQYF.

The CDR3 bases are TGTGCCAGCTCAACCCAAACAGGGAATCAGCCCCAGCATTTT. Encoded protein: CASSTQTGNQPQHF. The V gene is TRBV18, the J gene TRBJ1-5; D possibly corresponds to TRBD1 (6 bases). V was trimmed by 5 bases and J by 4 bases, leaving 12 bases between them. Germline V gene sequence: CDR1 KGHSH, CDR2 LQKENI. There are 14 residues in the CDR3. Together with reference TRBV18 and TRBJ1-5, the CDR3 gives the full variable domain: NAGVMQNPRHLVRRRGQEARLRCSPMKGHSHVYWYRQLPEEGLKFMVYLQKENIIDESGMPKERFSAEFPKEGPSILRIQQVVRGDSAAYFCASSTQTGNQPQHFGDGTRLSIL.

The rearrangement links TRBV2 to TRBJ2-2, with a tentative D call TRBD2 (8 bases). Germline V gene sequence: CDR1 SNHLY, CDR2 FYNNEI. V lost 0 bases to trimming and J lost 4 bases, with 15 bases between them. The CDR3 is 17 amino acids. The CDR3 nucleotides read TGTGCCAGCAGTGAAGCTCCGGGAGGGGGCGCCACCGGGGAGCTGTTTTTT. It is translated as CASSEAPGGGATGELFF.

This clone has only one observation. This sequence joins TRBV7-6 and TRBJ2-7; 7 nucleotides match TRBD2. CDR1 SGHVS and CDR2 FNYEAQ come from the germline V gene. Trimming at V came to 5 bases and at J to 0 bases, leaving 10 bases not matched to a gene. The CDR3 has 16 residues. CDR3 sequence reads: CASSHHPGEGSYEQYF. CDR3 nucleotide sequence: TGTGCCAGCAGCCATCACCCGGGGGAGGGCTCCTACGAGCAGTACTTC.

The chain uses TRBV5-1 and TRBJ2-2, with TRBD1 matching over 11 bases. Trimming removed 5 bases from V and 7 bases from J; junction bases left unmatched: 7. Germline values: CDR1 SGHRS, CDR2 YFSETQ. This CDR3 has 15 residues. The CDR3 bases are TGCGCCAGCAGTCCCGGACAGGGGGCGATCGGGGAGCTGTTTTTT. This gives the protein CASSPGQGAIGELFF.

This clone has more than one count but fewer than ten. The chain combines TRBV19 with TRBJ1-1, with D possibly matching TRBD1 (6 bases). This CDR3 has 16 amino acids. Trimming stripped 2 bases from V and 0 bases from J, with 13 bases between. Germline values: CDR1 LNHDA, CDR2 SQIVND (reference sequence). Here the CDR3 DNA reads TGTGCCAGTAGTATACCGGGGGGCAGCGTGAACACTGAAGCTTTCTTT. Translated: CASSIPGGSVNTEAFF.

V is TRBV18 and J is TRBJ2-7; possibly TRBD1 for D (6 bases). V lost 4 bases and J lost 2, with 9 bases in between. Germline V gene data show CDR1 as KGHSH and CDR2 as LQKENI. The CDR3 has 13 residues. The DNA of the CDR3 is TGTGCCAGCTCACGGGGGCAACCCTACGAGCAGTACTTC. It codes for CASSRGQPYEQYF.

This clone was seen only once. The chain couples TRBV6-1 to TRBJ2-7; no clear D. Trimming took 7 bases from V and 10 from J, leaving 23 bases between them. This CDR3 has 14 residues. Germline V CDR1 and CDR2: MNHNS, SASEGT. For the CDR3, the DNA is TGTGCCAGCAACCCGACGCAGGCCTTACGAGAACAGTACTTC. It specifies CASNPTQALREQYF.